The rows below give T cell receptor beta chains drawn from one sample of a study of CD4 T cells in relation to SARS-CoV-2 and coronaviruses. These receptors have no identified antigens. Libraries were prepared by immunoSEQ multiplex PCR; TCRdb keeps only in-frame clonotypes and omits some of them. The sample has tens of thousands of clones; 60% to 80% are singletons. The sample comprised memory CD4+ T cells from PBMCs, cultured in vitro. These receptors were taken from an adult with COVID-19. Each CDR3 is given with its conserved first and last residue. A D gene is named only where the DNA matches it firmly. Clone size is given for some rows only: seen once, a few or many times, or a class if the clone is expanded.

>TRBV5-5|TRBD1|TRBJ2-3|NA
CASSRDRAPDTQYF
TGTGCCAGCAGCCGGGACAGGGCCCCAGATACGCAGTATTTT
>TRBV11-3|NA|TRBJ2-3|NA
CASSITGQMPTDTQYF
TGTGCCAGCAGCATAACTGGACAGATGCCTACAGATACGCAGTATTTT
>TRBV3-1/TRBV3-2|NA|TRBJ2-1|NA
CASSAPGNEQFF
TGTGCCAGCTCAGCGCCCGGGAATGAGCAGTTCTTC
>TRBV29-1|NA|TRBJ1-2|NA
CSETPWGANYGYTF
TGCAGCGAGACCCCATGGGGAGCTAACTATGGCTACACCTTC
>TRBV3-1/TRBV3-2|NA|TRBJ2-3|once
CASSQDSRQGRADTQYF
TGTGCCAGCAGCCAAGATTCTCGACAGGGGAGGGCAGATACGCAGTATTTT
>TRBV20-1|NA|TRBJ2-1|NA
CSALENEQFF
TGCAGTGCTCTTGAGAATGAGCAGTTCTTC
>TRBV5-1|NA|TRBJ2-2|NA
CASSLARVRIGELFF
TGCGCCAGCAGCTTGGCCAGGGTCCGTATCGGGGAGCTGTTTTTT
>TRBV7-2|NA|TRBJ2-7|NA
CASSLGGGRGYEQYF
TGTGCCAGCAGCTTAGGAGGCGGCAGGGGATACGAGCAGTACTTC
>TRBV19|TRBD2|TRBJ2-3|once
CATTGLAGTDTQYF
TGTGCCACCACGGGACTAGCGGGAACAGATACGCAGTATTTT
>TRBV10-3|TRBD1|TRBJ2-7|NA
CAAGQGTYEQYF
TGTGCCGCGGGACAGGGTACCTACGAGCAGTACTTC
>TRBV7-3|NA|TRBJ2-6|few
CASSLSTGSGANVLTF
TGTGCCAGCAGCTTAAGTACTGGCTCTGGGGCCAACGTCCTGACTTTC
>TRBV7-3|TRBD2|TRBJ2-3|NA
CASSLALAGGGADTQYF
TGTGCCAGCAGCTTAGCACTAGCGGGAGGAGGGGCAGATACGCAGTATTTT
>TRBV28|NA|TRBJ2-7|NA
CASSFGSYEQYF
TGTGCCAGCAGTTTTGGGTCGTACGAGCAGTACTTC
>TRBV6-5|NA|TRBJ1-5|NA
CASRLDSNQPQHF
TGTGCCAGCAGACTGGATAGCAATCAGCCCCAGCATTTT
>TRBV7-9|NA|TRBJ1-3|few
CASSPGLSISSGNTIYF
TGTGCCAGCAGCCCAGGACTGTCAATTAGCTCTGGAAACACCATATATTTT
>TRBV29-1|TRBD2|TRBJ2-2|NA
CSVGGGRNTGELFF
TGCAGCGTTGGAGGCGGGAGAAACACCGGGGAGCTGTTTTTT
>TRBV30|NA|TRBJ1-1|NA
CAWSVLSRPGRKTEAFF
TGTGCCTGGAGTGTACTAAGTCGGCCAGGGAGGAAAACTGAAGCTTTCTTT
>TRBV7-3|NA|TRBJ2-1|once
CASSLFGDHSYNEQFF
TGTGCCAGCAGCTTATTTGGGGACCACTCCTACAATGAGCAGTTCTTC
>TRBV2|NA|TRBJ2-1|once
CASMVHRGSAEGGSYNEQFF
TGTGCCAGCATGGTTCACAGGGGATCAGCGGAGGGGGGGTCCTACAATGAGCAGTTCTTC
>TRBV4-2|TRBD2|TRBJ2-7|NA
CASSQVSGSYEQYF
TGTGCCAGCAGCCAAGTTAGCGGGTCCTACGAGCAGTACTTC
>TRBV6-2/TRBV6-3|NA|TRBJ2-1|once
CASSTGRDPPYNEQFF
TGTGCCAGCAGTACGGGCCGGGACCCGCCTTACAATGAGCAGTTCTTC